Listed below are T cell receptor beta chains from one sample, sequenced in a study of metastatic and nonmetastatic thyroid tumors. TCRdb used MiXCR to call clones anew from the PCR reads. The sample gives approximately 79,000 clones, over 8.5% of which show up once; 8.8% is in the top ten. Sequenced: blood. These receptors all come from a female donor with papillary thyroid cancer or a benign thyroid nodule (not recorded which). Some clones in this sample may be carry-over from other donors' samples. Each CDR3 is given with its conserved first and last residue. The D gene is left open where the match is weak. Rows may omit the clone size; those that give it use once, few, many or a size class.

v_gene,abundance,d_gene,j_gene,CDR3aa,CDR3nt
TRBV12-3/TRBV12-4,many,-,TRBJ1-2,CASSSAGVYGYTF,TGTGCCAGCAGTTCGGCAGGGGTCTATGGCTACACCTTC
TRBV6-1,many,-,TRBJ1-4,CASSWGSRSHNEKLFF,TGTGCCAGCAGCTGGGGGAGTCGTTCCCATAATGAAAAACTGTTTTTT
TRBV5-1,few,TRBD1,TRBJ2-2,CASSAGQGANTGELFF,TGCGCCAGCAGCGCGGGACAGGGGGCCAACACCGGGGAGCTGTTTTTT
TRBV19,many,TRBD1,TRBJ1-6,CASMGQRPNSPLHF,TGTGCCAGTATGGGACAGCGTCCGAATTCACCCCTCCACTTT
TRBV20-1,-,TRBD1,TRBJ1-4,CSASGRQGASEKLFF,TGCAGTGCTAGTGGACGACAGGGGGCGAGTGAAAAACTGTTTTTT
TRBV4-1,-,-,TRBJ1-2,CASSYLRTEHGYTF,TGCGCCAGCTCATACTTAAGGACAGAACATGGCTACACCTTC
TRBV6-6,many,-,TRBJ2-2,CASSYDYSNTGELFF,TGTGCCAGCAGTTACGACTACTCAAACACCGGGGAGCTGTTTTTT
TRBV19,many,-,TRBJ1-2,CASSNPGQIYGYTF,TGTGCCAGTAGTAACCCCGGACAGATCTATGGCTACACCTTC
TRBV6-4,few,-,TRBJ1-6,CASSAWGLHSPLHF,TGTGCCAGCAGTGCCTGGGGGCTCCATTCACCCCTCCACTTT
TRBV6-1,many,TRBD1,TRBJ2-5,CASGRQGPETQYF,TGTGCCAGCGGGAGACAGGGTCCAGAGACCCAGTACTTC
TRBV6-2/TRBV6-3,-,-,TRBJ2-7,CASSYSRRGNAYEQYF,TGTGCCAGCAGTTACTCACGTCGTGGGAATGCCTACGAGCAGTACTTC
TRBV6-1,many,TRBD1,TRBJ2-7,CASSEGQGTTYEQYF,TGTGCCAGCAGTGAAGGACAGGGGACGACCTACGAGCAGTACTTC
TRBV24-1,many,-,TRBJ2-3,CATSGQSGTDTQYF,TGTGCCACCAGTGGACAGTCAGGCACAGATACGCAGTATTTT
TRBV7-9,many,-,TRBJ2-2,CASSPDYVANTGELFF,TGTGCCAGCAGCCCTGACTACGTCGCGAACACCGGGGAGCTGTTTTTT
TRBV6-1,many,TRBD1,TRBJ1-2,CASRASRGNYGYTF,TGTGCCAGCAGGGCTTCCAGGGGGAACTATGGCTACACCTTC
TRBV6-1,few,-,TRBJ1-4,CASSASGAGNEKLFF,TGTGCCAGCAGTGCTTCGGGGGCCGGGAATGAAAAACTGTTTTTT
TRBV7-6,-,TRBD1,TRBJ1-2,CASSLAPGQGMSQGYTF,TGTGCCAGCAGCTTAGCGCCGGGACAGGGTATGTCCCAGGGCTACACCTTC